This T cell receptor beta chain was obtained from a study of cytomegalovirus exposure and HLA in healthy donors. On this clone: The target antigen is unknown.

Study observations and caveats: Follow-up analysis seemed to connect common viral pathogens with several of the most significant clusters identified.

The V end was cut by 5 bases, the J end by 5 bases, with 9 bases between. The germline CDR1 and CDR2 sequences are SGHTA and FQGNSA. The CDR3 runs 12 residues. It was with 60 Vbeta and 13 Jbeta primers that the PCR ran. TCRdb's copy holds only in-frame clones and misses some; the assay was immunoSEQ multiplex PCR. In the table there are some 100,000 clones, roughly four fifths of which are singletons. Sequenced sample: PBMCs. The chain employs TRBV7-2 and TRBJ2-5; D not certain. The sequence came from a male donor in good health and CMV-seropositive. CDR3 in amino acids: CASSPLSETQYF. As DNA, the CDR3 is TGTGCCAGCAGCCCATTGAGCGAGACCCAGTACTTC.